Listed below are T cell receptor beta chains from one sample, sequenced in a study of T-cell reconstitution after alpha-beta-depleted transplantation in children. TCRdb passed the PCR reads through MiXCR, listing each CDR3 protein once. Here the sample spans 250,000 to 400,000 distinct CDR3 sequences, approximately 23% being singletons. The sequencing used PBMCs, mostly from graft donor cells, collected 180 days after TCRalphabeta/CD19-depleted stem cell transplant. These receptors were obtained from a male patient aged 10 to 17 who had a stem cell transplant for acute lymphoblastic leukemia, so the T cells may come from the graft donor. CDR3s leave out the opening cysteine and the closing phenylalanine or tryptophan.

V: TRBV5-1; J: TRBJ2-7; CDR3: ASSLVASGSLEGYEQY
V: TRBV4-1; J: TRBJ1-4; CDR3: ASSQPGRREKLF
V: TRBV5-6; J: TRBJ2-1; CDR3: ASSPSGAANEQF
V: TRBV14; J: TRBJ2-5; CDR3: ASSQDGPALWETQY
V: TRBV2; J: TRBJ2-7; CDR3: ASSVSSSYEQY
V: TRBV9; J: TRBJ2-1; CDR3: ASSVGLAGVLEQF
V: TRBV6-6; J: TRBJ2-7; CDR3: ASSYSTTNEQY
V: TRBV20-1; J: TRBJ2-7; CDR3: SARVPRDRNYEQY
V: TRBV5-1; J: TRBJ2-7; CDR3: ASSTRRGNEQY
V: TRBV2; J: TRBJ1-4; CDR3: ASSEARPEKLF
V: TRBV27; J: TRBJ2-7; CDR3: ASSHPGTSLHEQY
V: TRBV4-1; J: TRBJ2-5; CDR3: ASSMPGQDQETQY
V: TRBV18; J: TRBJ2-5; CDR3: ASSPGPSGAETQY
V: TRBV2; J: TRBJ2-5; CDR3: ARESAETGGGQETQY
V: TRBV15; J: TRBJ2-1; CDR3: ATSRVSWDEQF
V: TRBV5-1; J: TRBJ2-3; CDR3: ASSFGPDYLARTDTQY
V: TRBV12-3/TRBV12-4; J: TRBJ2-3; CDR3: ASRGTSGKSDTQY
V: TRBV5-1; J: TRBJ1-1; CDR3: ASSLGPSRENTEAF
V: TRBV5-1; J: TRBJ2-1; CDR3: ASSPRLAGDHEQF
V: TRBV15; J: TRBJ2-4; CDR3: ATSREATAKNIQY
V: TRBV5-5; J: TRBJ2-7; CDR3: ASSHQSSEQY
V: TRBV5-1; J: TRBJ2-1; CDR3: ASSHRTGTNNEQF
V: TRBV19; J: TRBJ2-5; CDR3: ASSPRQPQETQY
V: TRBV4-1; J: TRBJ2-7; CDR3: ASSQTSSYEQY
V: TRBV21-1; J: TRBJ2-3; CDR3: ASSPPGTGGRTDTQY
V: TRBV19; J: TRBJ2-1; CDR3: ASSRSVAEQF
V: TRBV12-3/TRBV12-4; J: TRBJ1-2; CDR3: ASRGTGMGYGYT
V: TRBV5-1; J: TRBJ1-2; CDR3: ASSLIVGADGYT
V: TRBV20-1; J: TRBJ2-7; CDR3: SARQGTGRNEQY
V: TRBV20-1; J: TRBJ2-3; CDR3: SASGGRVADTQY
V: TRBV7-3; J: TRBJ2-3; CDR3: AGAQTSADTQY
V: TRBV20-1; J: TRBJ2-3; CDR3: SARVGSGGPDTQY
V: TRBV4-2; J: TRBJ2-3; CDR3: ASRPGGRNIYTQY
V: TRBV11-2; J: TRBJ2-7; CDR3: ASSLEAGPLPYEQY
V: TRBV27; J: TRBJ2-7; CDR3: ASSPRDLFIPYEQY
V: TRBV7-9; J: TRBJ2-7; CDR3: ASSDPGSGPREQY
V: TRBV4-2; J: TRBJ2-6; CDR3: ASSQDPRAGAYSGANVLT
V: TRBV5-1; J: TRBJ2-7; CDR3: ASSLDGQGPTYEQY
V: TRBV7-9; J: TRBJ2-7; CDR3: ASSITGTGVYEQY
V: TRBV9; J: TRBJ2-3; CDR3: ASSPYSEDTQY